These 25 T cell receptor beta chains were sequenced from one sample in a study of human T cells and chemical hapten exposure. Sample time point: patch test 1, 2 weeks after DPC sensitization. Documented treatment: therapeutic diphenylcyclopropenone sensitization with weekly scalp DPC. From the RACE reads, TCRdb called clonotypes with MiXCR, one entry per CDR3 protein. The table includes 150,000 to 200,000 distinct CDR3 sequences, about 20% detected once. The sample consisted of whole blood, taken in connection with sensitization to the hapten diphenylcyclopropenone (DPC). The source of these receptors is a woman aged 45 to 65 with alopecia areata. Some clones in this sample may be carry-over from other donors' samples.

This clonotype has just a few counts. V and J are TRBV11-2 and TRBJ1-2; D unresolved. Trimming removed 5 bases at V and 5 bases at J, with 18 bases between. The CDR3 sequence is 15 residues long. The germline gives CDR1 SGHAT, CDR2 FQNNGV. CDR3 in amino acids: CASSQSRVSQYGYTF. Here the CDR3 DNA reads TGTGCCAGCAGCCAATCCCGGGTCAGCCAGTATGGCTACACCTTC. The full variable domain, rest sourced from reference TRBV11-2 and TRBJ1-2, is EAGVAQSPRYKIIEKRQSVAFWCNPISGHATLYWYQQILGQGPKLLIQFQNNGVVDDSQLPKDRFSAERLKGVDSTLKIQPAKLEDSAVYLCASSQSRVSQYGYTFGSGTRLTVV.

This clonotype was picked up a small number of times. This CDR3 is missing its conserved last phenylalanine or tryptophan, likely due to a read error. The genes are TRBV18 and TRBJ1-5; 8 bases are shared with TRBD1. The CDR3 has 15 amino acids. V lost 4 bases, J lost 2 bases, and 4 bases stayed unmatched. The V gene's germline CDR1 is KGHSH and CDR2 LQKENI. Here the CDR3 reads CASSLGQGGNQPQHI. In DNA, the CDR3 is TGTGCCAGCTCACTTGGACAGGGAGGCAATCAGCCCCAGCATATT.

The V call is TRBV27, the J call TRBJ1-6; D is undetermined. V was trimmed by 5 bases and J by 6 bases, leaving 5 bases between them. CDR1 and CDR2 (germline): MNHEY, SMNVEV (reference sequence). The CDR3 runs 12 residues. The DNA for the CDR3 is TGTGCCAGCAGTATGGGTAATTCACCCCTCCACTTT. This encodes CASSMGNSPLHF.

This clonotype turned up a few times. V is TRBV11-2 and J is TRBJ2-5, with 8 bases lining up with TRBD1. Germline V CDR1 and CDR2: SGHAT, FQNNGV. Trimming took 5 bases from V and 4 from J; bases not matched to a gene: 12. The CDR3 consists of 16 residues. The CDR3: CASSRTAGGFGETQYF. The CDR3 region has the DNA TGTGCCAGCAGCAGGACGGCAGGGGGCTTTGGAGAGACCCAGTACTTC.

The V gene is TRBV12-3 or TRBV12-4, the J gene TRBJ2-3; D remains unclear. Trimming took 6 bases from V and 2 from J, leaving 9 bases between them. The CDR3 is 13 residues long. CDR3 bases: TGTGCCAGCAGGAGAACTACCACAGATACGCAGTATTTT. This sequence encodes CASRRTTTDTQYF.

The DNA of the CDR3 is TGTGCCAGCAGCTTAGCGCGTCCTAGCGGGAGCGACGAGCAGTACTTC. Translating it yields CASSLARPSGSDEQYF. This rearrangement joins TRBV7-9 to TRBJ2-7; 10 nucleotides line up with TRBD2. J gave up 5 bases and V 0 bases, and 7 bases lay outside the gene matches. The CDR3 runs to 16 residues. CDR1 is SEHNR and CDR2 is FQNEAQ in the germline V gene (reference sequence). The variable domain in full, completed from reference TRBV7-9 and TRBJ2-7, reads DTGVSQNPRHKITKRGQNVTFRCDPISEHNRLYWYRQTLGQGPEFLTYFQNEAQLEKSRLLSDRFSAERPKGSFSTLEIQRTEQGDSAMYLCASSLARPSGSDEQYFGPGTRLTVT.

This clonotype was observed at least ten times. V gene TRBV5-1 combines with J gene TRBJ2-5; TRBD2 agrees at 8 bases. The CDR3 runs to 13 residues. The V gene end was trimmed by 3 bases and the J gene end by 3 bases; junction bases not matched to a gene: 1. The germline V gene encodes CDR1 SGHRS and CDR2 YFSETQ. The CDR3 nucleotides are TGCGCCAGCAGCTCACTAGCGGAAGAGACCCAGTACTTC. It yields the protein CASSSLAEETQYF.

In its sample, this clonotype was seen a few times. The chain is built from TRBV11-2 and TRBJ2-3; D perhaps matches TRBD2 (5 bases). Germline CDR1 is SGHAT and CDR2 is FQNNGV. CDR3 length: 15 residues. Trimming cost V 3 bases and J 0 bases, with 10 bases left between them. The CDR3: CASSLRLSSTDTQYF. As DNA, the CDR3 is TGTGCCAGCAGCTTGCGACTATCTAGCACAGATACGCAGTATTTT.

A few counts support this clonotype. The chain uses TRBV29-1 and TRBJ2-3; D call uncertain. The V and J ends lost 2 bases and 1 base respectively, with 7 bases between them. In germline, CDR1 is SQVTM, CDR2 ANQGSEA. This CDR3 contains 13 residues. The DNA of the CDR3 is TGCAGCGTTGAAATGTCCGGCACAGATACGCAGTATTTT. Its protein is CSVEMSGTDTQYF.

The V and J genes are TRBV18 and TRBJ1-2, with 7 bases matching TRBD1. CDR1 and CDR2 (germline): KGHSH, LQKENI. The ends lost 1 base at V and 9 bases at J; junction bases unmatched: 8. The CDR3 spans 14 residues. The CDR3 DNA reads as TGTGCCAGCTCACCACTCGGGACAGAGGGAAGCTACACCTTC. Protein product: CASSPLGTEGSYTF.

The gene calls are TRBV20-1 and TRBJ1-5, with TRBD1 matching 7 bases. The CDR3 sequence is 16 residues long. The germline V gene has CDR1 DFQATT and CDR2 SNEGSKA (reference sequence). V shed 3 bases, J shed 2 bases, and the junction held 10 bases outside the gene matches. The CDR3 sequence is CSASERGRGGNQPQHF. The CDR3 coding sequence is TGCAGTGCTAGCGAGAGGGGGCGCGGGGGCAATCAGCCCCAGCATTTT.

This clonotype has more than one count but fewer than ten. V is TRBV7-9 and J is TRBJ2-7; D is undetermined. V was cut by 8 bases and J by 6 bases, with 8 bases left in between. Per the germline V gene, CDR1 is SEHNR and CDR2 is FQNEAQ (reference sequence). The CDR3 consists of 10 residues. CDR3 sequence reads: CASGVSEQYF. CDR3 coding DNA: TGTGCCAGCGGGGTCAGCGAGCAGTACTTC.

This clonotype was seen more than once but under ten times. V is TRBV15 and J is TRBJ1-5; weak D call: TRBD1 (6 bases). The germline V gene has CDR1 LNHNV and CDR2 YYDKDF (reference sequence). Trimming took off 0 bases at V and 2 bases at J, with 8 bases between the two ends. The CDR3 is 15 residues long. CDR3 nucleotide sequence: TGTGCCACCAGCAGAGACAGGGGACGCAATCAGCCCCAGCATTTT. This encodes CATSRDRGRNQPQHF.

This clonotype occurred a few times. This chain links TRBV15 with TRBJ2-1; no clear D gene. Trimming removed 5 bases at V and 0 bases at J, with 17 bases between. Germline CDR1 LNHNV, CDR2 YYDKDF (reference sequence). This CDR3 is built from 17 residues. This chain's CDR3 is CATSSRSWASSYNEQFF. CDR3 DNA sequence: TGTGCCACCAGCTCCAGGAGTTGGGCCAGCTCCTACAATGAGCAGTTCTTC.

This clonotype was found a few times. The CDR3 reads CASSLVVSTGLNTEAFF. Written as DNA, the CDR3 is TGCGCCAGCAGCTTGGTCGTAAGTACGGGGCTGAACACTGAAGCTTTCTTT. The chain links TRBV5-1 to TRBJ1-1, with a weak D call TRBD1 (5 bases). Germline CDR1 reads SGHRS; CDR2 reads YFSETQ. V lost 0 bases to trimming and J lost 0 bases, with 15 bases between them. This CDR3 comprises 17 residues.

V and J are TRBV7-8 and TRBJ1-1, with 7 bases matching TRBD1. This CDR3 comprises 14 residues. The ends lost 1 base at V and 10 bases at J; junction bases unmatched: 9. Germline loops: CDR1 SGHVS, CDR2 FQNEAQ. CDR3 DNA: TGTGCCAGCAGCTTAGAACAGGGGCCTTTATTAGCTTTCTTT. Its translation: CASSLEQGPLLAFF.

This sequence joins TRBV7-9 and TRBJ2-5; maybe TRBD2 (5 bases). The V end lost 4 bases, the J end lost 5 bases, and 17 bases lay between the germline ends. Germline values: CDR1 SEHNR, CDR2 FQNEAQ (reference sequence). The CDR3 loop spans 15 amino acids. The CDR3 loop reads CASSSLGGVGETQYF. The CDR3 DNA reads TGTGCCAGCAGCTCTCTCGGAGGAGTCGGGGAGACCCAGTACTTC.

The chain has TRBV12-3 or TRBV12-4 and TRBJ1-5; 9 bases fit TRBD1. V lost 5 bases to trimming and J lost 7 bases; unmatched junction nucleotides: 12. The CDR3 spans 16 residues. CDR3 protein: CASSRTWDREGQPQHF. The CDR3 bases are TGTGCCAGCAGTCGAACCTGGGACAGGGAGGGCCAGCCCCAGCATTTT.

The rearrangement joins TRBV20-1 to TRBJ2-1; the D gene could be TRBD1 or TRBD2 (5 bases each). V was pared by 2 bases and J by 2 bases, with 10 bases between. The CDR3 is made up of 14 amino acids. The germline gives CDR1 DFQATT, CDR2 SNEGSKA (reference sequence). CDR3 bases: TGCAGTGCTAGACGGGACGGAACCTACAATGAGCAGTTCTTC. This gives the protein CSARRDGTYNEQFF.

This clonotype was counted only a few times. V is TRBV20-1 and J is TRBJ2-1; D is ambiguous. This CDR3 has 15 residues. Germline CDR1 is DFQATT and CDR2 is SNEGSKA (reference sequence). DNA for the CDR3: TGCAGCCTTTCCGACGTAGCCCAACCTTACAATGAGCAGTTCTTC. It encodes CSLSDVAQPYNEQFF.

The chain has TRBV5-1 and TRBJ1-6; possible D gene TRBD1, 5 bases. The germline V and J ends were trimmed by 0 bases and 8 bases, with 12 bases remaining between them. Germline V gene data show CDR1 as SGHRS and CDR2 as YFSETQ. The CDR3 runs 15 residues. DNA of the CDR3: TGCGCCAGCAGCTTGGAGACGGGACTCTATTCACCCCTCCACTTT. Translation: CASSLETGLYSPLHF.

J is TRBJ2-4 and V is TRBV11-3, with 10 bases fitting TRBD1. The germline gives CDR1 SGHNT, CDR2 YENEEA. The CDR3 consists of 13 residues. The trim removed 9 bases at V and 5 bases at J, leaving 4 bases unmatched. CDR3 nucleotides: TGTGCCAGTTCGGACAGGGGGGAAAACATTCAGTACTTC. As protein: CASSDRGENIQYF. The variable domain in full, with the rest retrieved from reference TRBV11-3 and TRBJ2-4, is EAGVVQSPRYKIIEKKQPVAFWCNPISGHNTLYWYLQNLGQGPELLIRYENEEAVDDSQLPKDRFSAERLKGVDSTLKIQPAELGDSAVYLCASSDRGENIQYFGAGTRLSVL.

The CDR3 DNA reads TGTGCCAGCAGCCGGAGGACCTCGGGGTCCTACGAGCAGTACTTC. The encoded protein is CASSRRTSGSYEQYF. The chain uses TRBV2 and TRBJ2-7, with D tentatively TRBD2 (5 bases). Trimming took 6 bases from V and 1 from J, leaving 16 bases between them. The CDR3 spans 15 residues. Germline V gene lookup returns CDR1 SNHLY and CDR2 FYNNEI.

The chain combines TRBV10-3 with TRBJ1-3; 7 bases line up with TRBD1. With V trimmed by 2 bases and J by 0 bases, 4 bases remained unmatched. This CDR3 spans 16 amino acids. In germline, CDR1 is ENHRY, CDR2 SYGVKD. CDR3 protein: CAISEAGDSSGNTIYF. The CDR3 DNA is TGTGCCATCAGTGAGGCCGGGGACAGCTCTGGAAACACCATATATTTT.

V is TRBV20-1 and J is TRBJ1-1; D is undetermined. The CDR3 covers 16 residues. V was shortened by 1 base and J by 0 bases, with 15 bases between the two germline ends. Per germline, CDR1 DFQATT and CDR2 SNEGSKA (reference sequence). CDR3 in amino acids: CSARGGNSQMNTEAFF. The CDR3 DNA reads as TGCAGTGCTAGAGGAGGGAACAGCCAAATGAACACTGAAGCTTTCTTT.